This T cell receptor beta chain was sequenced in a study of beta chain features in type 1 diabetes. Reverse transcription of all isolated RNA meant that expressed TCRB transcripts were sequenced. Assay used: immunoSEQ multiplex PCR; TCRdb lists only in-frame clones, some missing. The table includes more than 250,000 clones, roughly an eighth detected once. Study-wide results and limits: All four CD4+ subsets of Type 1 diabetes patients contained TCRB CDR3s that were moderately but significantly shorter.

This clone appeared a few times. Its antigen is still unknown. Trimming removed 5 bases at V and 6 bases at J, with 11 bases between. The CDR3 has 12 residues. CDR1 is SGHTA, CDR2 FQGNSA, per germline. The receptor was isolated from a man aged 25 to 40 with type 1 diabetes. The gene calls are TRBV7-2 and TRBJ2-7; no clear D gene. Input material: naive CD4+ T cells from blood. The DNA of the CDR3 is TGTGCCAGCAGCCTTATTGCGGCCGAGCAGTACTTC. It is translated as CASSLIAAEQYF.